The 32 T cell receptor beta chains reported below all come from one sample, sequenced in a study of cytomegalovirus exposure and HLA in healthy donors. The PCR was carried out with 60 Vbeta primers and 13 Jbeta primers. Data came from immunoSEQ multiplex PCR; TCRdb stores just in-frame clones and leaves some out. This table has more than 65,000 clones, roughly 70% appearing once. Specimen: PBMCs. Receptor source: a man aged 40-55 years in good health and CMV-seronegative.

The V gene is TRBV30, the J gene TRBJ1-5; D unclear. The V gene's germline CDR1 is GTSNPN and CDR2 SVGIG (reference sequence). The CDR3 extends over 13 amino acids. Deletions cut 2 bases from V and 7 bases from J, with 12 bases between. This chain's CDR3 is CAWSRGSEQPQHF. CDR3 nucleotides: TGTGCCTGGAGTCGAGGGTCCGAACAGCCCCAGCATTTT.

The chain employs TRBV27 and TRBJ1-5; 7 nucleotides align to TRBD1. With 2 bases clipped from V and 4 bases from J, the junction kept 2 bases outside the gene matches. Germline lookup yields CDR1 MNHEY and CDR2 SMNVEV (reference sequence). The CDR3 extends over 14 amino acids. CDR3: CASSLVTGNQPQHF. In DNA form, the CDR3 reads TGTGCCAGCAGTTTAGTGACAGGGAATCAGCCCCAGCATTTT.

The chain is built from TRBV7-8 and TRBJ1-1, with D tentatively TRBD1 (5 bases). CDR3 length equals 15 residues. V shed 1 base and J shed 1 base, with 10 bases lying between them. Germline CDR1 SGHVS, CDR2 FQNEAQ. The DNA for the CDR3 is TGTGCCAGCAGCTTAGAACGGACACCGAACACTGAAGCTTTCTTT. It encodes CASSLERTPNTEAFF.

This chain's CDR3 is CASSQPPSVAGSYNEQFF. The CDR3 DNA follows: TGCGCCAGCAGCCAACCCCCGTCCGTAGCGGGGTCTTACAATGAGCAGTTCTTC. The rearrangement links TRBV4-3 to TRBJ2-1; 8 bases agree with TRBD2. Germline V gives CDR1 LGHNA, CDR2 YSLEER. CDR3 length: 18 amino acids. Trimming at V came to 2 bases and at J to 4 bases, leaving 13 bases not matched to a gene.

CDR3 in amino acids: CASSLVTGSNEKLFF. In nucleotides, the CDR3 is TGTGCCAGCAGCTTAGTAACAGGGTCTAATGAAAAACTGTTTTTT. V usage is TRBV7-9 and J usage is TRBJ1-4; possible D gene TRBD1, 6 bases. The CDR3 is 15 residues long. V was trimmed by 1 base and J by 3 bases, leaving 9 bases between them. Looked up from germline, CDR1 is SEHNR and CDR2 is FQNEAQ (reference sequence).

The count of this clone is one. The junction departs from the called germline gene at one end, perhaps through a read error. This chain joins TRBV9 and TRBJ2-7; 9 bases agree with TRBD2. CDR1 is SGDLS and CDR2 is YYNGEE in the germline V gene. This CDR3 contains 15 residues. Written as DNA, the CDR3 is TGTGCCAGCAGCGTAGAAGCTAGCGGGGTCTACGAGCAGCACTTC. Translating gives CASSVEASGVYEQHF. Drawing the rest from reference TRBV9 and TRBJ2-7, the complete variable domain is DSGVTQTPKHLITATGQRVTLRCSPRSGDLSVYWYQQSLDQGLQFLIQYYNGEERAKGNILERFSAQQFPDLHSELNLSSLELGDSALYFCASSVEASGVYEQHFGPGTRLTVT.

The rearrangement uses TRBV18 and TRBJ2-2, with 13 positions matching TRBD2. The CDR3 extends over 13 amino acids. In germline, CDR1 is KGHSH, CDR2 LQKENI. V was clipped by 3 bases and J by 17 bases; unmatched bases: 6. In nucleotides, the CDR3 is TGTGCCAGCTCACCTGGACTAGCGGGGGCTCTTTTTTTT. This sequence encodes CASSPGLAGALFF.

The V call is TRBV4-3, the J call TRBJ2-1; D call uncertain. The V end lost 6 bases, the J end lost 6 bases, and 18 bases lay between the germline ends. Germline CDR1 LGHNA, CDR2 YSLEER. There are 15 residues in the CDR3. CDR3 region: CASSLDSQLSNEQFF. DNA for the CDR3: TGCGCCAGCAGTCTTGACTCCCAGCTAAGCAATGAGCAGTTCTTC.

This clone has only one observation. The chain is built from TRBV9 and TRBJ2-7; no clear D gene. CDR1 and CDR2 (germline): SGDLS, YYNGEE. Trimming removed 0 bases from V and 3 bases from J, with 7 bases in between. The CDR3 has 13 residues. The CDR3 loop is CASSVGYSYEQYF. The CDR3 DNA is TGTGCCAGCAGCGTAGGGTACAGCTACGAGCAGTACTTC.

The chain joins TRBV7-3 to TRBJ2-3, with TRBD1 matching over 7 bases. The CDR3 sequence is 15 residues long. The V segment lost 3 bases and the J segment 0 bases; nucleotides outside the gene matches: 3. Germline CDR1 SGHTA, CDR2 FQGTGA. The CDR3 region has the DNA TGTGCCAGCAGCTTGACAGGGATTAGCACAGATACGCAGTATTTT. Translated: CASSLTGISTDTQYF.

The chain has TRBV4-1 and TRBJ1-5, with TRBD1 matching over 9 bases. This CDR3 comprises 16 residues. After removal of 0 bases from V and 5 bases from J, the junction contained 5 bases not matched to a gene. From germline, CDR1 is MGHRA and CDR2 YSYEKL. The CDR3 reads CASSQDRGQGYQPQHF. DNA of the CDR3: TGCGCCAGCAGCCAAGATAGGGGACAGGGATATCAGCCCCAGCATTTT.

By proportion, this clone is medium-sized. The CDR3 region has the DNA TGTGCCAGCACTGAGGGCCAGGATTTCAATGAGCAGTTCTTC. It specifies CASTEGQDFNEQFF. This chain connects TRBV6-1 to TRBJ2-1, with TRBD2 as a possible D gene (5 bases). Deletions cut 7 bases from V and 6 bases from J, with 16 bases between. This CDR3 is 14 amino acids long. CDR1 and CDR2 (germline): MNHNS, SASEGT.

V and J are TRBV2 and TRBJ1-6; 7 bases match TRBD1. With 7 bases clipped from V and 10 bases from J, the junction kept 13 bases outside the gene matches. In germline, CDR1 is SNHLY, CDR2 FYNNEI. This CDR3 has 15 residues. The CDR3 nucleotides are TGTGCCAGCAAGTGGTGGGGGGACAGTGGGTCACCCCTCCACTTT. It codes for CASKWWGDSGSPLHF.

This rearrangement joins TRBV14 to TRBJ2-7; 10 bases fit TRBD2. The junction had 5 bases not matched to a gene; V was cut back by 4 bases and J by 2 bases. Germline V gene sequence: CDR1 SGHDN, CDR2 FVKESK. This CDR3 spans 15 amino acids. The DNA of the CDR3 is TGTGCCAGCAGCCCATGGACTAGCGGAACCTACGAGCAGTACTTC. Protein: CASSPWTSGTYEQYF.

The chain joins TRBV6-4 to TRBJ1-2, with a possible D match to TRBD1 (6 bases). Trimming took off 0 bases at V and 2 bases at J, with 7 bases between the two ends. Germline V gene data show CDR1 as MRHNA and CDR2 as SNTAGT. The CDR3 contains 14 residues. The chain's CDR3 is CASSDSTGNYGYTF. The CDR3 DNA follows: TGTGCCAGCAGTGACTCCACAGGGAACTATGGCTACACCTTC.

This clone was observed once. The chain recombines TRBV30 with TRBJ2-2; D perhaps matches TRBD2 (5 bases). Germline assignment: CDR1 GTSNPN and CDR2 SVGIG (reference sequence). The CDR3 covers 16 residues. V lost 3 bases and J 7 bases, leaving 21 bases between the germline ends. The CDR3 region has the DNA TGTGCCTGGAGCCCCCCGGGCAGGCGAGGAGGCGGGGAGCTGTTTTTT. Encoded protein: CAWSPPGRRGGGELFF.

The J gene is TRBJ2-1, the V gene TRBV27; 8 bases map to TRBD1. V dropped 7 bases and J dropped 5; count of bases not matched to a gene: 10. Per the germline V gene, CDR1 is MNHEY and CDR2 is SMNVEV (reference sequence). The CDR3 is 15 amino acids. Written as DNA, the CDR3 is TGTGCCAGCATCCGTCCGGGACAGGTAAACAATGAGCAGTTCTTC. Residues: CASIRPGQVNNEQFF.

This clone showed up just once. This CDR3 is CAIGTGGEAEAFF. As DNA, the CDR3 is TGTGCCATCGGTACAGGGGGAGAAGCTGAAGCTTTCTTT. The V call is TRBV10-3, the J call TRBJ1-1, with TRBD1 matching over 8 bases. The CDR3 loop spans 13 amino acids. V was pared by 8 bases and J by 6 bases, with 8 bases of the junction left unmatched. CDR1 ENHRY and CDR2 SYGVKD come from the germline V gene.

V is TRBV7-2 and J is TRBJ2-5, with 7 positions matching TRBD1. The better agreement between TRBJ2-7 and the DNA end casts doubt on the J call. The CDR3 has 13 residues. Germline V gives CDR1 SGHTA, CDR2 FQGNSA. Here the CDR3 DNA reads TGTGCCAGCAGCTGGGGACAGCCCTACGAGCAGTACTTC. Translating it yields CASSWGQPYEQYF.

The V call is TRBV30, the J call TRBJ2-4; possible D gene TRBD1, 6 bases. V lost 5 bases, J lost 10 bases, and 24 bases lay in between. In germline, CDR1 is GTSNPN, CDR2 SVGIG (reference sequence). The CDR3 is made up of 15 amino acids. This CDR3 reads CAWRILHGTKGIQYF. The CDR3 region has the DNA TGTGCCTGGCGAATCCTACACGGGACAAAAGGAATTCAGTACTTC. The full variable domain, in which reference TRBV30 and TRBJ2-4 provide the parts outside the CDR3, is SQTIHQWPATLVQPVGSPLSLECTVEGTSNPNLYWYRQAAGRGLQLLFYSVGIGQISSEVPQNLSASRPQDRQFILSSKKLLLSDSGFYLCAWRILHGTKGIQYFGAGTRLSVL.

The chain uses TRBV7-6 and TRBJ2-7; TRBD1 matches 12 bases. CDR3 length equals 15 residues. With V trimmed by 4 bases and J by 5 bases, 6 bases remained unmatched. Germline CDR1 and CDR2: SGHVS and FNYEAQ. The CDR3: CASSSPGTGGDEQYF. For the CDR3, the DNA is TGTGCCAGCAGCTCGCCCGGGACAGGGGGCGACGAGCAGTACTTC.

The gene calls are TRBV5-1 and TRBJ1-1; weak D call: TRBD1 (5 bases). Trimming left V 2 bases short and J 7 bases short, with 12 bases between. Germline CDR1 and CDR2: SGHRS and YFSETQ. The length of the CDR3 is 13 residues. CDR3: CASSFLQDGEAFF. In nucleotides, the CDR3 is TGCGCCAGCAGCTTTTTACAGGATGGTGAAGCTTTCTTT.

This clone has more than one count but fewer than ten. CDR3 sequence (DNA): TGTGCCAGCAGCTTAGAGGGGGCAGTGAATTCACCCCTCCACTTT. Translating it yields CASSLEGAVNSPLHF. This sequence joins TRBV7-2 and TRBJ1-6; 7 positions agree with TRBD1. V was pared by 1 base and J by 7 bases, with 4 bases of the junction left unmatched. The V gene's germline CDR1 is SGHTA and CDR2 FQGNSA. The CDR3 sequence is 15 residues long.

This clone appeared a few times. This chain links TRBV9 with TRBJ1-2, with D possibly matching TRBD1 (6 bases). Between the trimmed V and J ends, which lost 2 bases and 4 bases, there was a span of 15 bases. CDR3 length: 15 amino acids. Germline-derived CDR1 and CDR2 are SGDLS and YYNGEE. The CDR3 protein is CASSVGTTLGYGYTF. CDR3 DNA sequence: TGTGCCAGCAGCGTCGGGACAACGTTAGGCTATGGCTACACCTTC.

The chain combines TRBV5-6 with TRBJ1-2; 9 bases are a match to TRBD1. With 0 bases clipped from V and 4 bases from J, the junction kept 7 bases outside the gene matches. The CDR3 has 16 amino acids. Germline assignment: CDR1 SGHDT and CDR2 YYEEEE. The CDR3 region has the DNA TGTGCCAGCAGCTTGGTGGGGACAGGGAAGACCTATGGCTACACCTTC. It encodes CASSLVGTGKTYGYTF.

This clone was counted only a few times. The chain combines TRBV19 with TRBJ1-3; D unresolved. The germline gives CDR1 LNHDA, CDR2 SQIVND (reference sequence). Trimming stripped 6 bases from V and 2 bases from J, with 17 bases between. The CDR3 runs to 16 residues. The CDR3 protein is CASSPEDSRTGNTIYF. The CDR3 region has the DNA TGTGCCAGTAGCCCAGAGGACTCGAGGACTGGAAACACCATATATTTT.

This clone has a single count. The CDR3 DNA follows: TGTGCCAGCAGCCCCCGGACAGGGTTGTACGAGCAGTACTTC. The encoded protein is CASSPRTGLYEQYF. The rearrangement joins TRBV7-2 to TRBJ2-7; TRBD1 agrees at 8 bases. The J segment lost 4 bases and the V segment lost 5 bases, leaving 7 bases of the junction unmatched. Germline loops: CDR1 SGHTA, CDR2 FQGNSA. This CDR3 comprises 14 residues.

DNA for the CDR3: TGTGCCAGCAGCTTAGTCCGGGCGGGAGAGACCCAGTACTTC. It encodes CASSLVRAGETQYF. The V gene is TRBV7-2, the J gene TRBJ2-5; D is perhaps TRBD2 (5 bases). In germline, CDR1 is SGHTA, CDR2 FQGNSA. Between the trimmed V and J ends, which lost 1 base and 4 bases, there was a span of 10 bases. There are 14 residues in the CDR3.

The CDR3 is CASSFRDILNGYTF. The CDR3 DNA reads as TGTGCCAGCAGTTTTAGAGACATTTTAAACGGCTACACCTTC. This chain links TRBV28 with TRBJ1-2; D is uncertain. V was cut by 3 bases and J by 8 bases, with 16 bases left in between. Germline V gene sequence: CDR1 MDHEN, CDR2 SYDVKM. The CDR3 contains 14 residues.

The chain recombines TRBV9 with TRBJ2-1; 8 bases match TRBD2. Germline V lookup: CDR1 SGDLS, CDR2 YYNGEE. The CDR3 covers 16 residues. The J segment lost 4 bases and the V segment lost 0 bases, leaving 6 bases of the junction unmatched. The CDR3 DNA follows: TGTGCCAGCAGCGTAGTTAGCGGGGCGATTTACAATGAGCAGTTCTTC. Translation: CASSVVSGAIYNEQFF.

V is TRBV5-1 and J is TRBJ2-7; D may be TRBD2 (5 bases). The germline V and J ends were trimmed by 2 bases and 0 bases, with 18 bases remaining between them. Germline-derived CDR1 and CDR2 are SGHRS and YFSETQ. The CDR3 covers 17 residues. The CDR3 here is CASSFSGGRQSSYEQYF. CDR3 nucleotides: TGCGCCAGCAGCTTTAGTGGAGGACGCCAGAGCTCCTACGAGCAGTACTTC. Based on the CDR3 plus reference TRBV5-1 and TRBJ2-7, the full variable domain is KAGVTQTPRYLIKTRGQQVTLSCSPISGHRSVSWYQQTPGQGLQFLFEYFSETQRNKGNFPGRFSGRQFSNSRSEMNVSTLELGDSALYLCASSFSGGRQSSYEQYFGPGTRLTVT.

Here the CDR3 reads CASSRTRGYGNTIYF. CDR3 DNA: TGTGCCAGCAGCAGGACCAGGGGTTACGGAAACACCATATATTTT. J is TRBJ1-3 and V is TRBV21-1; TRBD1, the table's D call, was not compared with the DNA. TRBV21-1 is shown as a pseudogene. The CDR3 covers 15 residues.